The source of this TCR beta chain is a study of T cell repertoires in cytomegalovirus infection. On the study more broadly: Signatures in public TCR beta sequences pointed to both CMV infection and matching HLA type.

Overall study results and limits: Dominating the ex vivo response were HLA-C-restricted CMV-specific TCR beta clonotypes.

This clonotype was counted many times. Its antigen is unknown. Germline V gene lookup returns CDR1 SGHTA and CDR2 FQGNSA. V was shortened by 4 bases and J by 0 bases, with 10 bases between the two germline ends. This CDR3 spans 15 amino acids. TCRdb ran MiXCR on the reads and lists one entry per CDR3 protein. The sample holds approximately 140,000 distinct CDR3 sequences; under 8% are singletons and the top ten take around 17%. The source material was PBMCs. This receptor was identified in a human donor in good health (CMV status not recorded). Some clones in this sample may be carry-over from other donors' samples. J is TRBJ1-5 and V is TRBV7-2, with a possible D match to TRBD1 (5 bases). CDR3 DNA: TGTGCCAGCAGCTCAACGGGGCTTAGCAATCAGCCCCAGCATTTT. The encoded protein is CASSSTGLSNQPQHF.